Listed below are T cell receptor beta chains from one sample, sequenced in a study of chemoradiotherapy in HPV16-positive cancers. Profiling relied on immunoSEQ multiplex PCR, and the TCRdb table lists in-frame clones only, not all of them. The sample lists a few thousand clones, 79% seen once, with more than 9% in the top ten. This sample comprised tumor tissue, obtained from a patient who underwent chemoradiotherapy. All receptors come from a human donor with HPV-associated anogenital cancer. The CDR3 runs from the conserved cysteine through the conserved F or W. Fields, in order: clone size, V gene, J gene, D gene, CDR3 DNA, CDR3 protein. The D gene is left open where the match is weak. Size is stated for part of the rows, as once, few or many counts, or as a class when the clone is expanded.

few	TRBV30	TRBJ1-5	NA	TGTGCCTGGAGCCGGGGGGACTGGGGCAATCAGCCCCAGCATTTT	CAWSRGDWGNQPQHF
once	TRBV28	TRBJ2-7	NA	TGTGCCAGCAGTTTACGGCCGGACTCCTACGAGCAGTACTTC	CASSLRPDSYEQYF
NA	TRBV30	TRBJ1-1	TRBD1	TGTGCCTGGATTGGACAGGGATTTACTGAAGCTTTCTTT	CAWIGQGFTEAFF
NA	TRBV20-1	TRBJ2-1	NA	TGCAGTGCGAGGAGGGGGAATGAGCAGTTCTTC	CSARRGNEQFF
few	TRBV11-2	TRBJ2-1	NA	TGTGCCAGCAGCTTAGTTCGCAGATACAATGAGCAGTTCTTC	CASSLVRRYNEQFF
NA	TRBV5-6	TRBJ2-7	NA	TGTACCAGCAGCTTGGCTGGCGGGGCAAACTATGGGGACGAGCAGTACTTC	CTSSLAGGANYGDEQYF
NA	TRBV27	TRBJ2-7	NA	TGTGCCAGCAGTTTATCGACCGGCGCCTACGAGCAGTACTTC	CASSLSTGAYEQYF
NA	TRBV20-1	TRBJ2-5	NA	TGCAGTGCAAGATGGGAGACCCAGTACTTC	CSARWETQYF
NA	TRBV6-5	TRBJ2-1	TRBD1	TGTGCCAGCACTAGAGGGACAGGGGGCCATGAGCAGTTCTTC	CASTRGTGGHEQFF
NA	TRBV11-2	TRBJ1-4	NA	TGTGCCAGCAGCCCCGCCGGGAGGTTGATTGAAAAACTGTTTTTT	CASSPAGRLIEKLFF
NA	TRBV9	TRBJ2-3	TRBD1	TGTGCCAGCAGCATAGGACAGGCCAGCACAGATACGCAGTATTTT	CASSIGQASTDTQYF
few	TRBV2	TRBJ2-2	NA	TGTGCCAGCACGGGACTTCTCGGCGGGGAGCTGTTTTTT	CASTGLLGGELFF
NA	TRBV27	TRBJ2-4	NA	TGTGCCAGCAGTTTCCAACAGCCGAACATTCAGTACTTC	CASSFQQPNIQYF
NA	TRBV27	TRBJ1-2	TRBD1	TGTGCCAGCAGGACAGGGGGCAACTATGGCTACACCTTC	CASRTGGNYGYTF
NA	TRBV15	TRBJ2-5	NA	TGTGCCACCAGCAGAGATCTCCAGACCCAGTACTTC	CATSRDLQTQYF
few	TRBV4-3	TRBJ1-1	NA	TGCGCCAGCAGCCAAGTATTGGGGACCGCTGAAGCTTTCTTT	CASSQVLGTAEAFF
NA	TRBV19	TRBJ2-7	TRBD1	TGTGCCAGTAGTATAACAGGACAGGCCCACTCCTACGAGCAGTACTTC	CASSITGQAHSYEQYF
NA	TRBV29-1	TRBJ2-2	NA	TGCAGCGTGGAGGGGGCGCCACCGAACACCGGGGAGCTGTTTTTT	CSVEGAPPNTGELFF
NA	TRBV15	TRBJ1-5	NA	TGTGCCACCAGCGGGTTAGGGGGAGTAGGGCAGCCCCAGCATTTT	CATSGLGGVGQPQHF
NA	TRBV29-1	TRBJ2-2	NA	TGCAGCGTTGTTCTCAAAATGAACACCGGGGAGCTGTTTTTT	CSVVLKMNTGELFF
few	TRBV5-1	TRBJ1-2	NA	TGCGCCAGCAGCTTGTTCGGACCAGGAGAGGGCTACACCTTC	CASSLFGPGEGYTF
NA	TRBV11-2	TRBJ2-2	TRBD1	TGTGCCAGCAGGGGACAGGGGATCGGGGAGCTGTTTTTT	CASRGQGIGELFF
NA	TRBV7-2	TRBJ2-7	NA	TGTGCCAGCAGCTTTAAAGGAGACGGCTCCTACGAGCAGTACTTC	CASSFKGDGSYEQYF
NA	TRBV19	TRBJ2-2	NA	TGTGCCAGTAGTATTAAAACCGGGGAGCTGTTTTTT	CASSIKTGELFF
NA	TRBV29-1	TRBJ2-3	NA	TGCAGCGTTGCAGGGGTAAGCACAGATACGCAGTATTTT	CSVAGVSTDTQYF
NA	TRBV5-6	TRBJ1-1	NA	TGTGCCAGCAGCTTGAGGGGCACTGAAGCTTTCTTT	CASSLRGTEAFF
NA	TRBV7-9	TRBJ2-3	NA	TGTGCCAGCAGCTTAGTATGGGGACCTGCCCCTAGCACAGATACGCAGTATTTT	CASSLVWGPAPSTDTQYF
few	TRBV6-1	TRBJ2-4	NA	TGTGCCAGCAGTGAAGGAGAGTTAGCCAAAAACATTCAGTACTTC	CASSEGELAKNIQYF
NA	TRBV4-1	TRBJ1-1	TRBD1	TGCGCCAGCAGCCAACCCGGACAGGGAGTTGAAGCTTTCTTT	CASSQPGQGVEAFF
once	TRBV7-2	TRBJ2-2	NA	TGTGCCAGCAGCTTGATAACGAGAACCCCCGGGGAGCTGTTTTTT	CASSLITRTPGELFF
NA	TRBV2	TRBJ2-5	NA	TGTGCCAGCTTATTGCAACAGCGCCAAGAGACCCAGTACTTC	CASLLQQRQETQYF
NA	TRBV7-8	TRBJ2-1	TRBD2	TGTGCCAGCAGCTTAGCACTAGCGGGAGAAAGGCAGTTCTTC	CASSLALAGERQFF
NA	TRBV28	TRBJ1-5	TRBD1	TGTGCCAGCAGAACGACAGGGGATCAGCCCCAGCATTTT	CASRTTGDQPQHF
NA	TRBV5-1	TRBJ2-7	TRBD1	TGCGCCAGCGCCGAAGCGGGACAGGGGGCCTACGAGCAGTACTTC	CASAEAGQGAYEQYF
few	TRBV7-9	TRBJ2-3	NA	TGTGCCAGCAGGGGGGACGGGTACACAGATACGCAGTATTTT	CASRGDGYTDTQYF
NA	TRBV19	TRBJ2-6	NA	TGTGCCAGTAGTATGAAGGTTTCTGGGGCCAACGTCCTGACTTTC	CASSMKVSGANVLTF
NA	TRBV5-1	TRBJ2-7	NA	TGCGCCAGCAGCCCGGGGGCAGGAATTTCCTACGAGCAGTACTTC	CASSPGAGISYEQYF
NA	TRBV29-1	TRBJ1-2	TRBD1	TGCAGCGTTGGGGGACAGGAGTACTATGGCTACACCTTC	CSVGGQEYYGYTF